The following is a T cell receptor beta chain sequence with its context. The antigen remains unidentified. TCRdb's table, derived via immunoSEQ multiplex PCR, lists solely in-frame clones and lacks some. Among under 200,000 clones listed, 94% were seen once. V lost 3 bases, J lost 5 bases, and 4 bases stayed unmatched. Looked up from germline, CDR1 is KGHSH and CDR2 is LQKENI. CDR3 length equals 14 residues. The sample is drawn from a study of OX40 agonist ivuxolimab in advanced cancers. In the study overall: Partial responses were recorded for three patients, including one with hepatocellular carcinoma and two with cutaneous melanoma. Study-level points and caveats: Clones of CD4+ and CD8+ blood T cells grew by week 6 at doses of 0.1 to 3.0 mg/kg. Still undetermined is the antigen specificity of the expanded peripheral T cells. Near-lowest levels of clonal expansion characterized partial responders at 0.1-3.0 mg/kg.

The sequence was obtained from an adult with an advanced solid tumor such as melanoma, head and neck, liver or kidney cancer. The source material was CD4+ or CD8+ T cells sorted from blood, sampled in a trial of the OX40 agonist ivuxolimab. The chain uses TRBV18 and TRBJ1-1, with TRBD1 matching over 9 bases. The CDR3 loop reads CASSPGTGRTEAFF. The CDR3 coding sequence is TGTGCCAGCTCACCCGGGACAGGGCGGACTGAAGCTTTCTTT.